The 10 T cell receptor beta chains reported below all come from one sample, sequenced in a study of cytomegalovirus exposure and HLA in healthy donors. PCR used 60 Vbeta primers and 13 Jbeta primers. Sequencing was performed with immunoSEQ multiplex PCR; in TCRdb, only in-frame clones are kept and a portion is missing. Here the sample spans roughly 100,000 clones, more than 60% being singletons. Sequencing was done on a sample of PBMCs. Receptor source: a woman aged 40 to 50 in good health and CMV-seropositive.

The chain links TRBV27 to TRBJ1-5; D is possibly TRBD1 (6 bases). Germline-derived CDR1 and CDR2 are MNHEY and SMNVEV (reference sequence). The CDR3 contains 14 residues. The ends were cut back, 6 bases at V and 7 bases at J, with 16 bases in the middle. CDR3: CASSPNRASQPQHF. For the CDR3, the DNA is TGTGCCAGCAGCCCCAACAGGGCGTCGCAGCCCCAGCATTTT.

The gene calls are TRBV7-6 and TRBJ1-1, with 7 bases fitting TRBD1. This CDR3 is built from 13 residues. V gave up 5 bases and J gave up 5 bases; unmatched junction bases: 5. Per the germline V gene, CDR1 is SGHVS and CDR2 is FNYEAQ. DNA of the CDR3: TGTGCCAGCAGCGACGGACAGGCGACTGAAGCTTTCTTT. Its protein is CASSDGQATEAFF.

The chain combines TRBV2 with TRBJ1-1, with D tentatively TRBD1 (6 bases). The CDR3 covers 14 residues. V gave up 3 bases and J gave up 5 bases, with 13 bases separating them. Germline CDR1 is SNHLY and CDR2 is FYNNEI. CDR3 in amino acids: CASSDGRGRTEAFF. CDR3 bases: TGTGCCAGCAGTGATGGCAGGGGTCGGACTGAAGCTTTCTTT.

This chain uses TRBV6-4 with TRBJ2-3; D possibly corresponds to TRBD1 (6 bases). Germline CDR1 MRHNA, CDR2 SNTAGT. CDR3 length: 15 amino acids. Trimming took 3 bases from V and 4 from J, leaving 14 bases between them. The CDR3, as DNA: TGTGCCAGCAGTGAGGACACCAGGGGCCCAGATACGCAGTATTTT. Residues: CASSEDTRGPDTQYF.

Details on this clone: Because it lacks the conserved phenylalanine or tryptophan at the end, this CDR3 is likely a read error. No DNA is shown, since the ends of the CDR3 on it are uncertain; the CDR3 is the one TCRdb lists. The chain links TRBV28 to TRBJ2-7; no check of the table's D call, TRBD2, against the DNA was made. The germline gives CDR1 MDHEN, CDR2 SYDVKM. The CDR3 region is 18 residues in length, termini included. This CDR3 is CASSLTKILLLAGGPVHH.

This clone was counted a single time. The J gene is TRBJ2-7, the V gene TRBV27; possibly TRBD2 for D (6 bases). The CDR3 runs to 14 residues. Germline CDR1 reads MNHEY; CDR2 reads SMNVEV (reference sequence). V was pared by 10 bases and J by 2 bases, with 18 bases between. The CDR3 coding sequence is TGTGCCACGAAATCGGGACTCCCGACCTACGAGCAGTACTTC. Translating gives CATKSGLPTYEQYF.

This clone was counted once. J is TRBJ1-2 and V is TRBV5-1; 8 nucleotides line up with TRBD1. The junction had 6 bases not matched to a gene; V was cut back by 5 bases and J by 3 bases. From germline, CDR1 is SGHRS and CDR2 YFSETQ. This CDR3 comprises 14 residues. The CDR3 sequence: CASRTDRGDYGYTF. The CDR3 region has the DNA TGCGCCAGCAGAACTGACAGGGGAGACTATGGCTACACCTTC.

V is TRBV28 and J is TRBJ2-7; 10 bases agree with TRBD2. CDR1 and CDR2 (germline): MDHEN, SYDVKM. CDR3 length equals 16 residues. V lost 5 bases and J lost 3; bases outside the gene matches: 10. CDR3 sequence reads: CASSAASGSSIYEQYF. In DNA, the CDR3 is TGTGCCAGCAGTGCTGCTAGCGGGAGTTCGATCTACGAGCAGTACTTC. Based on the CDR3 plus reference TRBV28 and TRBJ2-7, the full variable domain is DVKVTQSSRYLVKRTGEKVFLECVQDMDHENMFWYRQDPGLGLRLIYFSYDVKMKEKGDIPEGYSVSREKKERFSLILESASTNQTSMYLCASSAASGSSIYEQYFGPGTRLTVT.

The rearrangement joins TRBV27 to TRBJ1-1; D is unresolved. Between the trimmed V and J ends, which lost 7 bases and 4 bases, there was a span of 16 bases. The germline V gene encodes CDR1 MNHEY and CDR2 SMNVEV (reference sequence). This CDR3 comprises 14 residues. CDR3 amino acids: CASTIRGGGTEAFF. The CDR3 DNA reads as TGTGCCAGCACCATCCGGGGAGGCGGCACTGAAGCTTTCTTT.

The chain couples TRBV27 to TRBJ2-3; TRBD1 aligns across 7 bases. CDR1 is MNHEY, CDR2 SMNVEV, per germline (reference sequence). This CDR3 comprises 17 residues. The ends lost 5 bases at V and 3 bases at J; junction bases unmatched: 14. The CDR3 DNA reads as TGTGCCAGCAGTACACACTCACAGGGGTGGAATACAGATACGCAGTATTTT. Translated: CASSTHSQGWNTDTQYF.